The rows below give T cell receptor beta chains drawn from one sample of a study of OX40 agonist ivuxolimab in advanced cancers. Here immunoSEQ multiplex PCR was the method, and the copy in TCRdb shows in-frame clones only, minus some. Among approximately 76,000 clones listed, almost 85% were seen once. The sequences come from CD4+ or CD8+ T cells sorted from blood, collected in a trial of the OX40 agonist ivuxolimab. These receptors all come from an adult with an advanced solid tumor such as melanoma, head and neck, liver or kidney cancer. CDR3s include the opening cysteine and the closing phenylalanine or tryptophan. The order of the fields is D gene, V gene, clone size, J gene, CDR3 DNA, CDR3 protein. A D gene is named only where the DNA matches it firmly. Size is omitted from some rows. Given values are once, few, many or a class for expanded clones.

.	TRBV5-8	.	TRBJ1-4	TGTGCCAGCAGCTTGCGGGGATGGGGTGAAAAACTGTTTTTT	CASSLRGWGEKLFF
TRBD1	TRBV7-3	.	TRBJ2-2	TGTGCCAGCAGAGAACAGGGGACCGGGGAGCTGTTTTTT	CASREQGTGELFF
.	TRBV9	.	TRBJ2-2	TGTGCCAGCAGCGTAAAGACGAACACCGGGGAGCTGTTTTTT	CASSVKTNTGELFF
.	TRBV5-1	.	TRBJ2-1	TGCGCCAGCAGCTTGGGAGGACAGAGCTCCTACAATGAGCAGTTCTTC	CASSLGGQSSYNEQFF
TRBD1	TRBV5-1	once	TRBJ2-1	TGCGCCAGCAGCTTTCAGGGGGCCACCTCCTACAATGAGCAGTTCTTC	CASSFQGATSYNEQFF
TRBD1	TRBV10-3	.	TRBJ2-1	TGTGCCATCAGTCCAGGACAGGGAGCCTCCTACAATGAGCAGTTCTTC	CAISPGQGASYNEQFF
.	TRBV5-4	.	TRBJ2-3	TGTGCCAGCAGTTTGAAAGGATCCGGTACAGATACGCAGTATTTT	CASSLKGSGTDTQYF
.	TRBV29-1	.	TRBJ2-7	TGCAGCTTTCTCGGGGGGCCTACACAGGGAACCTACGAGCAGTACTTC	CSFLGGPTQGTYEQYF
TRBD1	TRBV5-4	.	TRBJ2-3	TGTGCCAGCAGCTCATCGGGACAGGGCACAGATACGCAGTATTTT	CASSSSGQGTDTQYF
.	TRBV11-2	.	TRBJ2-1	TGTGCCAGCAGCTTAGGAGGGAACAGCTACAATGAGCAGTTCTTC	CASSLGGNSYNEQFF
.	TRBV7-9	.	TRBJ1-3	TGTGCCAGCAGGGGCGGGGGCAGGCGGCCTGGAAACACCATATATTTT	CASRGGGRRPGNTIYF
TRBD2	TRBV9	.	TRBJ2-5	TGTGCCAGCAGCATCTGGGGAAGCGGGGGGGAGACCCAGTACTTC	CASSIWGSGGETQYF
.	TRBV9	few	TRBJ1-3	TGTGCCAGCAGCGTAGGCATGGCCGCCGGTTCTGGAAACACCATATATTTT	CASSVGMAAGSGNTIYF
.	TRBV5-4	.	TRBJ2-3	TGTGCCAGCAGCTTAGGCGGAAGCACAGATACGCAGTATTTT	CASSLGGSTDTQYF
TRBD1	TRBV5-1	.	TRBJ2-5	TGCGCCAGCAGCTTGGCACAGGGGGCGCGGGAGACCCAGTACTTC	CASSLAQGARETQYF
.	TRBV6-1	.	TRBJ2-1	TGTGCCAGCAGCGTTCCGTCCTTAAACAGGGTTCCCCAGTTCTTC	CASSVPSLNRVPQFF
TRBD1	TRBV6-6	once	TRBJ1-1	TGTGCCAGCAGTTATTCGAAGGACAGGCGACCAACTGAAGCTTTCTTT	CASSYSKDRRPTEAFF
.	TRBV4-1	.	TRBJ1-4	TGCGCCAGCAGCCAAGATCCGCCAGGGTCTAATGAAAAACTGTTTTTT	CASSQDPPGSNEKLFF
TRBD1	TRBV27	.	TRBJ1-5	TGTGCCAGCAGTTTTGAAGGGACAGGAGGTCAGCCCCAGCATTTT	CASSFEGTGGQPQHF
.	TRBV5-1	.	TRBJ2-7	TGCGCCAGCAGCTTGGGGTCGGGCCTCTACGAGCAGTACTTC	CASSLGSGLYEQYF
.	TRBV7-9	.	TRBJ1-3	TGTGCCAGCAGCCGCCCGGGCTCCTCTGGAAACACCATATATTTT	CASSRPGSSGNTIYF
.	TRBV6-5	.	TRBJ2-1	TGTGCCAGCAGGTCCGACGGGTCTCGGGAGCAGTTCTTC	CASRSDGSREQFF
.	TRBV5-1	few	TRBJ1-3	TGCGCCAGCAAAGAGCAGACCTCTGGAAACACCATATATTTT	CASKEQTSGNTIYF
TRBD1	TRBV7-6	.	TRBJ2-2	TGTGCCAGCAGCTCCTGGACAGGCGGCGAGGGGTACACCGGGGAGCTGTTTTTT	CASSSWTGGEGYTGELFF
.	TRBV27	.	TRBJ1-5	TGTGCCAGCAGTTTCGACGGTGGTGGGCCCCAGCATTTT	CASSFDGGGPQHF
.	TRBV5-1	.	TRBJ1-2	TGCGCCAGCAGCTTGCAAGGAGAAGGCTACACCTTC	CASSLQGEGYTF